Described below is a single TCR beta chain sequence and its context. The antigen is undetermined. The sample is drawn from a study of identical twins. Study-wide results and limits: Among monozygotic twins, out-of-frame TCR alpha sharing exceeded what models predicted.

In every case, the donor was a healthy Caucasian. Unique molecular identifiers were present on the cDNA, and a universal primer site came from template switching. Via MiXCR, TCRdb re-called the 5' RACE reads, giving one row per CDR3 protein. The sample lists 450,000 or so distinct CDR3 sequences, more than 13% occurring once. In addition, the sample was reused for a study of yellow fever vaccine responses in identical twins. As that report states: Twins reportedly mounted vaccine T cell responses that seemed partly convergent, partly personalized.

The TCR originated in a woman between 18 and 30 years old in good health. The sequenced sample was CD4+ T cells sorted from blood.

The CDR3 is CATSRAFVLEQYF. The CDR3, as DNA: TGTGCCACCAGCAGAGCTTTTGTCCTCGAGCAGTACTTC. The chain combines TRBV15 with TRBJ2-7; no reliable D call. This CDR3 spans 13 amino acids. From germline, CDR1 is LNHNV and CDR2 YYDKDF (reference sequence). V dropped 1 base and J dropped 6 bases, with 10 bases sitting between them.